This T cell receptor (beta chain) emerged from a study of T cell clones after liver transplantation. As for the study in general: Graft-donor-reactive sequences were compared with third-party-reactive TCRbeta sequences from pre-transplant mixed lymphocyte reactions.

Clones were sequenced by immunoSEQ multiplex PCR, and TCRdb holds only the in-frame ones, with some missing. The data show 18,000 or so clones, 75% to 90% seen once. V was pared by 7 bases and J by 6 bases, with 11 bases of the junction left unmatched. This CDR3 comprises 15 residues. Germline V gene lookup returns CDR1 MDHEN and CDR2 SYDVKM. This TCR came from a human patient who received a liver transplant. Some T cells may originate from the graft donor. The input for sequencing was CD8+ T cells from blood, taken 45 to 47 months after liver transplant. V is TRBV28 and J is TRBJ2-3; 9 bases are a match to TRBD2. The CDR3 region has the DNA TGTGCCAGCAACACCGGACGCGGGAGGGGGGATACGCAGTATTTT. This encodes CASNTGRGRGDTQYF.